This T cell receptor (beta chain) was identified during a study of blood T cells in healthy people across ages. A sample-barcoded 5' primer and a J-beta primer mix were used in a second PCR of about 6 to 11 cycles. TCRdb analysed the 5' RACE reads with MiXCR anew, one entry per CDR3 protein. The data hold about 1.1 million distinct CDR3 sequences, with 35% to 40% observed a single time. Trimming at V came to 0 bases and at J to 2 bases, leaving 9 bases not matched to a gene. This CDR3 has 18 residues. CDR1 and CDR2 (germline): LNHNV, YYDKDF (reference sequence). The study, taken as a whole, reports: Higher diversity, along with more naive CD4+ cells, distinguished long-lived donors from aged donors. With naive T cell percentage, TCR beta diversity showed a strong correlation.

With regard to this clonotype: Its target is not known.

The TCR originated in a man between 18 and 35 years old in good health. Sequencing used blood. This chain connects TRBV15 to TRBJ2-5; 10 positions match TRBD2. The CDR3 protein is CATSRDELAGARQETQYF. DNA for the CDR3: TGTGCCACCAGCAGAGACGAGCTAGCGGGGGCACGACAAGAGACCCAGTACTTC.